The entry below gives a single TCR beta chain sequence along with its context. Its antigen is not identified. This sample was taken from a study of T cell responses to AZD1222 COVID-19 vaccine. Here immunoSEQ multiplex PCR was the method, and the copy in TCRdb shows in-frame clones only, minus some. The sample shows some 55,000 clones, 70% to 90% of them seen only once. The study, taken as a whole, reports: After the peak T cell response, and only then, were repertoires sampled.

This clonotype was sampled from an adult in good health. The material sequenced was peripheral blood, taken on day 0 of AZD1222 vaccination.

This CDR3 is CASSFIQANEKLFF. The CDR3 DNA is TGTGCCAGCAGTTTCATCCAGGCTAATGAAAAACTGTTTTTT. The J gene is TRBJ1-4, the V gene TRBV28; D unclear. V was clipped by 3 bases and J by 3 bases, with 8 bases between them. In germline, CDR1 is MDHEN, CDR2 SYDVKM. This CDR3 has 14 residues.